This entry is about one T cell receptor beta chain. Which antigen it targets is not known. Base qualities are not recorded, but no much larger clone differs from it by a single base. The CDR3 covers 13 residues, taking in both the cysteine and the phenylalanine. The retained sequence is limited to the CDR3, 39 bases, with the frame set at the first base. CDR1 and CDR2 (MNHEY, SVGAGI) derive from the germline V gene. V is pared back by 4 bases and J by 5 bases, with 9 bases lying between the germline termini. Library method: the immunoSEQ multiplex PCR assay. TCRdb re-hosts the immuneACCESS table, in-frame sequences only. Its copies lack some clones; in the studies checked, an unresolved V gene accounts for under half of them, and the cause for the rest is not known. This sample has more than 65,000 clones in its table, and 96% of those were observed once. The top ten clonotypes cover about 0.41% of the sample.

The data are from a study of technical replicates of blood from several donors (TCRdb year 2017). This chain is built from TRBV6-5 and TRBJ1-5, with the D segment identity uncertain. The material sequenced was T cells isolated from PBMCs. This TCR was recovered from a human donor in good health. The encoded CDR3 is CASSSSKYQPQHF. In nucleotide form, the sequence is TGTGCCAGCAGTTCTTCTAAATATCAGCCCCAGCATTTT.